Each of the 30 T cell receptor beta chains below was sequenced from the same sample in a study of T-cell reconstitution after alpha-beta-depleted transplantation in children. Preparing the TCRbeta library involved the use of unique molecular identifiers. Using its own MiXCR run on the PCR reads, TCRdb lists one record per CDR3 protein. The sample yields a few hundred thousand distinct CDR3 sequences, approximately 10% seen once. The sequencing here drew on PBMCs from the stem cell graft donor, taken from the stem cell graft. The source of these receptors is a human donor who donated a stem cell graft to a child with acute myeloid leukemia.

This clonotype was seen a handful of times. The rearrangement links TRBV6-2 or TRBV6-3 to TRBJ2-7; D uncertain. The germline V gene has CDR1 MNHEY and CDR2 SVGEGT. V was pared by 6 bases and J by 3 bases, with 15 bases between. The CDR3 is 14 amino acids. CDR3 nucleotide sequence: TGTGCCAGCAGACAAAATGACCCTCACTACGAGCAGTACGTC. Residues: CASRQNDPHYEQYV.

The V call is TRBV30, the J call TRBJ1-5, with D unclear. Germline CDR1 and CDR2: GTSNPN and SVGIG (reference sequence). The V end was cut by 0 bases, the J end by 0 bases, with 12 bases between. CDR3 length: 16 amino acids. The CDR3 sequence: CAWSVGKVYSNQPQHF. Written as DNA, the CDR3 is TGTGCCTGGAGTGTAGGAAAAGTTTATAGCAATCAGCCCCAGCATTTT.

The rearrangement joins TRBV9 to TRBJ2-7; 8 bases fit TRBD2. J lost 2 bases, V lost 2 bases, and 3 bases had no gene match. The CDR3 has 14 amino acids. Germline loops: CDR1 SGDLS, CDR2 YYNGEE. CDR3 protein: CASSVTSDTYEQYF. The CDR3 DNA reads TGTGCCAGCAGCGTGACTAGCGACACCTACGAGCAGTACTTC.

This clonotype was observed a few times. V gene TRBV12-3 or TRBV12-4 combines with J gene TRBJ2-1; 10 bases align to TRBD1. CDR3 length: 16 amino acids. Germline trimming cut 3 bases from V and 9 bases from J; bases unmatched to any gene: 11. In nucleotides, the CDR3 is TGTGCCAGCAGTTTTGCGACAGGGGGCGTTATGGGTGAGCAGTTCTTC. It is translated as CASSFATGGVMGEQFF.

The sample holds a few counts of this clonotype. The chain recombines TRBV4-2 with TRBJ2-7; TRBD2 is a possible D gene (6 bases). Trimming cost V 2 bases and J 4 bases, with 15 bases left between them. This CDR3 is built from 15 residues. Germline CDR1 LGHNA, CDR2 YNFKEQ. In DNA form, the CDR3 reads TGTGCCAGCAGCCAAATAAGTCAGGAGGGTTACGAGCAGTACTTC. It specifies CASSQISQEGYEQYF.

This clonotype was seen only a few times. The chain carries TRBV21-1 and TRBJ2-5; the D call in the table, TRBD2, was not verified against the DNA. TRBV21-1 is a pseudogene locus. The CDR3 extends over 17 amino acids. The CDR3 sequence: CASIERETRGYQETQYF. CDR3 coding DNA: TGTGCCAGCATCGAGCGGGAGACAAGGGGGTACCAAGAGACCCAGTACTTC.

This clonotype was counted a few times. One junction end does not reproduce the germline sequence, and a read error may be involved. The chain couples TRBV20-1 to TRBJ2-1; D not certain. CDR1 and CDR2 from the germline V gene are DFQATT and SNEGSKA (reference sequence). There are 11 residues in the CDR3. CDR3 sequence reads: CSAHLYTEQFF. CDR3 DNA: TGCAGTGCCCACCTGTACACTGAGCAGTTCTTC.

The chain recombines TRBV7-6 with TRBJ1-1; possible D gene TRBD1, 5 bases. The germline V gene has CDR1 SGHVS and CDR2 FNYEAQ. Trimming cost V 1 base and J 4 bases, with 19 bases left between them. The CDR3 runs 17 residues. The CDR3 DNA reads TGTGCCAGCAGCTTAGGCTACGGGACTGCAGGAGTCACTGAAGCTTTCTTT. This codes for CASSLGYGTAGVTEAFF.

This clonotype came up a few times. The chain joins TRBV5-1 to TRBJ2-5; 9 bases align to TRBD1. CDR1 is SGHRS, CDR2 YFSETQ, per germline. CDR3 size: 17 residues. V shed 4 bases, J shed 4 bases, and the junction held 14 bases outside the gene matches. Written as DNA, the CDR3 is TGCGCCAGCAGCACCGAGATCAGACAGGGGGAGGGAGAGACCCAGTACTTC. It specifies CASSTEIRQGEGETQYF.

This clonotype was recorded many times. The genes are TRBV27 and TRBJ2-1; 10 nucleotides align to TRBD2. The junction had 9 bases not matched to a gene; V was cut back by 5 bases and J by 2 bases. Germline CDR1 and CDR2: MNHEY and SMNVEV (reference sequence). The CDR3 consists of 17 residues. The CDR3 reads CASSIIPTSGPYNEQFF. Here the CDR3 DNA reads TGTGCCAGCAGTATAATCCCGACTAGCGGGCCCTACAATGAGCAGTTCTTC.

The sample holds a few counts of this clonotype. The chain links TRBV6-1 to TRBJ1-1; TRBD1 might be the D (6 bases). The germline V gene has CDR1 MNHNS and CDR2 SASEGT. This CDR3 contains 16 residues. V lost 0 bases and J lost 5, with 16 bases in between. CDR3 sequence: CASSEALGTGLTEAFF. CDR3 in DNA: TGTGCCAGCAGTGAAGCCCTGGGCACAGGGTTAACTGAAGCTTTCTTT.

The genes are TRBV5-1 and TRBJ2-7, with 9 bases aligning to TRBD1. V was clipped by 5 bases and J by 4 bases; unmatched bases: 7. From germline, CDR1 is SGHRS and CDR2 YFSETQ. CDR3 size: 14 residues. The CDR3 bases are TGCGCCAGCAGATCCGGGACAGGGACTTACGAGCAGTACTTC. The encoded protein is CASRSGTGTYEQYF.

The J gene is TRBJ2-7, the V gene TRBV30; 13 positions agree with TRBD2. CDR3 length: 13 amino acids. The trim removed 3 bases at V and 6 bases at J, leaving 2 bases unmatched. The germline V gene encodes CDR1 GTSNPN and CDR2 SVGIG (reference sequence). The CDR3 spells CAWRGLAGVEQYF. CDR3 nucleotides: TGTGCCTGGAGAGGACTAGCGGGAGTCGAGCAGTACTTC.

V gene TRBV7-2 combines with J gene TRBJ2-1; possibly TRBD1 for D (6 bases). V was pared by 6 bases and J by 5 bases, with 11 bases between. Germline CDR1 and CDR2: SGHTA and FQGNSA. The CDR3 has 13 residues. The CDR3 DNA is TGTGCCAGCAGTTCGACAGGCAACAATGAGCAGTTCTTC. This codes for CASSSTGNNEQFF.

This clonotype has just a few counts. V is TRBV9 and J is TRBJ2-7; no clear D. CDR3 size: 15 residues. Trimming removed 0 bases at V and 0 bases at J, with 10 bases between. The germline V gene encodes CDR1 SGDLS and CDR2 YYNGEE. The CDR3 is CASSVGPSPSYEQYF. CDR3 in DNA: TGTGCCAGCAGCGTAGGGCCCTCCCCCTCCTACGAGCAGTACTTC.

The V gene is TRBV12-3 or TRBV12-4, the J gene TRBJ2-5; a possible D gene is TRBD2 (6 bases). V gave up 6 bases and J gave up 5 bases, with 16 bases separating them. The CDR3 consists of 14 residues. CDR3 residues: CASRRKGGEETQYF. The CDR3 coding sequence is TGTGCCAGCAGACGGAAAGGAGGGGAGGAGACCCAGTACTTC.

This clonotype was counted only a few times. The CDR3, as DNA: TGTGCCTGGAGGAGCAGGGCCGACTATGGCTACACCTTC. This codes for CAWRSRADYGYTF. The rearrangement joins TRBV30 to TRBJ1-2; tentative D call: TRBD1 (5 bases). V lost 3 bases and J 3 bases, leaving 11 bases between the germline ends. The CDR3 is 13 residues long. CDR1 is GTSNPN, CDR2 SVGIG, per germline (reference sequence). Full variable domain (rest looked up from reference TRBV30 and TRBJ1-2): SQTIHQWPATLVQPVGSPLSLECTVEGTSNPNLYWYRQAAGRGLQLLFYSVGIGQISSEVPQNLSASRPQDRQFILSSKKLLLSDSGFYLCAWRSRADYGYTFGSGTRLTVV.

The V call is TRBV6-1, the J call TRBJ2-4; D is ambiguous. CDR3 length: 12 amino acids. CDR1 and CDR2 from the germline V gene are MNHNS and SASEGT. V was shortened by 6 bases and J by 7 bases, with 10 bases between the two germline ends. CDR3 sequence: CASSPQRNIQYF. The DNA for the CDR3 is TGTGCCAGCAGCCCTCAGAGGAACATTCAGTACTTC.

This clonotype was observed many times. The V and J genes are TRBV7-2 and TRBJ2-7; D is perhaps TRBD2 (6 bases). Trimming left V 5 bases short and J 3 bases short, with 8 bases between. This CDR3 spans 12 amino acids. The V gene's germline CDR1 is SGHTA and CDR2 FQGNSA. CDR3 amino acids: CASSTGVYEQYF. CDR3 bases: TGTGCCAGCAGCACGGGAGTCTACGAGCAGTACTTC.

The genes are TRBV20-1 and TRBJ2-1, with D hard to call. V was trimmed by 6 bases and J by 0 bases, leaving 12 bases between them. This CDR3 is built from 14 residues. From germline, CDR1 is DFQATT and CDR2 SNEGSKA (reference sequence). This CDR3 is CSALGLSSYNEQFF. The CDR3 bases are TGCAGTGCGTTGGGGTTGAGCTCCTACAATGAGCAGTTCTTC.

This chain uses TRBV5-1 with TRBJ2-1; 12 positions agree with TRBD2. The CDR3 contains 14 residues. V lost 6 bases to trimming and J lost 7 bases; unmatched junction nucleotides: 5. The germline gives CDR1 SGHRS, CDR2 YFSETQ. CDR3 DNA sequence: TGCGCCAGCAAACTAGCGGGGGGCGGAAATGAGCAGTTCTTC. Encoded protein: CASKLAGGGNEQFF.

The table lists this clonotype with a few counts. The gene calls are TRBV11-2 and TRBJ2-1, with D perhaps matching TRBD2 (6 bases). Trimming took off 0 bases at V and 9 bases at J, with 15 bases between the two ends. Germline lookup yields CDR1 SGHAT and CDR2 FQNNGV. The CDR3 sequence is 15 residues long. In DNA, the CDR3 is TGTGCCAGCAGCTTAGACAGGTGGGAGGATAGTGAGCAGTTCTTC. Amino acids: CASSLDRWEDSEQFF.

This clonotype was picked up a small number of times. The chain couples TRBV7-9 to TRBJ1-4; possibly TRBD1 for D (6 bases). This CDR3 has 14 amino acids. Germline CDR1 SEHNR, CDR2 FQNEAQ (reference sequence). V lost 5 bases and J lost 7, with 14 bases in between. CDR3 residues: CASSHRGTGEKLFF. The CDR3, as DNA: TGTGCCAGCAGCCATAGGGGGACCGGTGAAAAACTGTTTTTT.

V is TRBV29-1 and J is TRBJ2-2, with 8 positions matching TRBD2. The V segment lost 5 bases and the J segment 6 bases; nucleotides outside the gene matches: 26. CDR3 length: 20 residues. In germline, CDR1 is SQVTM, CDR2 ANQGSEA. The DNA for the CDR3 is TGCAGCGTTATCTTCGGCCTCTCCCCAAATCTGACTAGCGCTGCCGGGGAGCTGTTTTTT. As protein: CSVIFGLSPNLTSAAGELFF.

The chain links TRBV20-1 to TRBJ1-4; D uncertain. CDR1 is DFQATT, CDR2 SNEGSKA, per germline (reference sequence). The CDR3 extends over 14 amino acids. Trimming left V 2 bases short and J 3 bases short, with 10 bases between. This chain's CDR3 is CSARFQASNEKLFF. CDR3 nucleotide sequence: TGCAGTGCTAGATTCCAGGCGTCTAATGAAAAACTGTTTTTT.

This clonotype turned up a few times. The V and J genes are TRBV14 and TRBJ1-5; no clear D. V gave up 4 bases and J gave up 4 bases, with 5 bases separating them. CDR3 length: 12 amino acids. Germline CDR1 reads SGHDN; CDR2 reads FVKESK. For the CDR3, the DNA is TGTGCCAGCAGCCGCTTGAATCAGCCCCAGCATTTT. Its protein product is CASSRLNQPQHF.

A few counts support this clonotype. The germline gene is not matched at one end of the junction; a read error may be the cause. This chain connects TRBV7-2 to TRBJ1-2, with D perhaps matching TRBD1 (6 bases). The CDR3 is 15 amino acids. Per the germline V gene, CDR1 is SGHTA and CDR2 is FQGNSA. CDR3 coding DNA: TGTGCCAGCAGCTTTTTCCCAGGGGAAAACTCTGGCTACACCTTC. It specifies CASSFFPGENSGYTF.

This clonotype turned up a few times. The CDR3 is CSARDPQSSGNTIYF. The CDR3 DNA reads TGCAGTGCTAGAGATCCACAGAGCTCTGGAAACACCATATATTTT. The chain couples TRBV20-1 to TRBJ1-3; unclear D gene. In germline, CDR1 is DFQATT, CDR2 SNEGSKA (reference sequence). The CDR3 consists of 15 residues. Trimming stripped 0 bases from V and 0 bases from J, with 9 bases between.

This clonotype was seen only a few times. The chain carries TRBV27 and TRBJ2-7; 9 bases are a match to TRBD1. Germline CDR1 is MNHEY and CDR2 is SMNVEV (reference sequence). Trimming at V came to 0 bases and at J to 2 bases, leaving 5 bases not matched to a gene. The CDR3 totals 16 residues. For the CDR3, the DNA is TGTGCCAGCAGTTTATCTGGACAGGGGTTTCCCTACGAGCAGTACTTC. This encodes CASSLSGQGFPYEQYF.

This clonotype occurred many times. V is TRBV3-1 and J is TRBJ2-5, with TRBD2 matching 7 bases. There are 14 residues in the CDR3. Germline trimming cut 5 bases from V and 5 bases from J; bases unmatched to any gene: 8. Germline loops: CDR1 LGHDT, CDR2 YNNKEL (reference sequence). CDR3 sequence reads: CASSSRGGGETQYF. CDR3 nucleotide sequence: TGTGCCAGCAGCTCGCGCGGGGGAGGGGAGACCCAGTACTTC.